The sequence of this T cell receptor beta chain was determined in a study of T cells after yellow fever vaccination. MiXCR, run by TCRdb on the 5' RACE reads, gives a single entry per CDR3 protein. The data hold 95,000 to 100,000 distinct CDR3 sequences, with under 7% observed a single time. This clonotype was seen only a few times. Per the germline V gene, CDR1 is ENHRY and CDR2 is SYGVKD. Trimming pared 0 bases from V and 8 bases from J, leaving 4 bases between. The CDR3 is 12 amino acids. The sequences come from CD8+ T cells sorted from PBMCs, collected 10 days after the yellow fever booster vaccination. The receptor was derived from a man between 18 and 35 years old who received the YFV17D yellow fever vaccine. This chain joins TRBV10-3 and TRBJ1-4; D gene uncertain. The CDR3 sequence: CAISESNEKLFF. The CDR3 nucleotides are TGTGCCATCAGTGAGTCGAACGAAAAACTGTTTTTT.